The source of this TCR beta chain is a study of blood T cell repertoires in COVID-19 (dated by TCRdb to about 2020). Concerning the study at large: The collaborator samples originated in the United States, Italy and Spain and spanned the acute and convalescent phases of COVID-19. The material from the prospective study consisted of cDNA or gDNA derived from T cells, B-cell-depleted T cells, or PBMCs. The dataset comprised deeply sampled blood TCRbeta repertoires from subjects exposed to, actively infected with, or recovered from COVID-19. Samples were obtained from the ongoing ImmuneRACE study (first 160 participants) and from 1,000 to 1,500 subjects provided by 6 global collaborators. The repertoires were released in a freely available public database intended as a resource for research on the immune response to SARS-CoV-2. Where HLA class I and class II types were available, the types were taken from metadata supplied by the sample provider, not from assay-based typing. A de-identified subject ID, COVID-19 status, age in years and sex were almost always included in the sample metadata. The research as a whole found: The quantity of clinical and demographic metadata differed by source and by participant and was supplied without curation.

Cut back by 2 bases and 0 bases, the V and J ends lie 14 bases apart. Including cysteine and phenylalanine, the CDR3 has 16 amino acids. Just the 48-base CDR3 DNA is kept, in frame starting at base 1. The germline V gene supplies CDR1 MNHNS and CDR2 SASEGT. TCRbeta CDR3 regions were amplified from genomic DNA by means of the immunoSEQ Assay, a bias-controlled multiplex PCR. As for how the authors treated the data: Within the assay, amplification of reference gene primers was used to estimate how many nucleated cells each sample contained. Sequence reads were collapsed and filtered to measure the absolute abundance of every unique TCRbeta CDR3 rearrangement. For each sample, productive Simpson clonality was calculated by taking the square root of Simpson's diversity index across productive rearrangements. The table was pulled from immuneACCESS by TCRdb, which kept in-frame rearrangements only. Such tables lose some clones; where checked, under half of the loss comes from unresolved V genes, and the rest has no known cause. That table furnishes V, J and clone size, whereas the DNA furnished D and trimming. This sample holds 70,000 to 95,000 clones; over 80% were observed only once. Clones ranked in the top ten supply over 3.5% of the sample.

The collaborating institutions used their own protocols to collect whole blood in K2EDTA tubes. Collaborator samples were shipped for TCRbeta analysis as frozen whole blood, isolated PBMCs, or DNA extracted from either sample type. Details on this clone: Its recognized antigen is unknown. It has no much larger one-base neighbor in the sample; base qualities were not kept.

Specimen: peripheral blood. This clonotype originated in a woman aged 45-65 years in a cohort sampled during active COVID-19. The V and J segments used are TRBV6-1 and TRBJ2-7, with TRBD1 perhaps the D gene, on 6 matching bases. The DNA sequence follows: TGTGCCAGCAGTGAATCTCCAGACAGGAGCTCCTACGAGCAGTACTTC. It codes for CASSESPDRSSYEQYF.